This T cell receptor (beta chain) was documented in a study of CD8 T cells in ankylosing spondylitis. A few counts support this clonotype. The antigen remains unidentified. From germline, CDR1 is LNHNV and CDR2 YYDKDF (reference sequence). Trimming took 1 base from V and 6 from J, leaving 7 bases between them. CDR3 length: 13 amino acids. Regarding the study as a whole: Reported data indicate significant enrichment of disease-linked clones within matched ankylosing spondylitis synovial fluid. Some of the motif variants had earlier been found in reactive arthritis patients' fluid and blood. Characteristic of ankylosing spondylitis blood, it appeared, was a TCR beta motif comprising about eight highly homologous variants.

Quantitative 5'-RACE with molecular barcodes produced the TCR beta libraries. TCRdb independently ran MiXCR on the 5' RACE reads; one entry per CDR3 protein. The profile shows 330,000 or so distinct CDR3 sequences, around 7.6% of them singletons. This chain connects TRBV15 to TRBJ1-5; the D is unclear. This TCR came from a male donor with ankylosing spondylitis. The sample comprised blood, either unsorted or a sorted T cell fraction (not recorded which). The CDR3 reads CATSRVKRQPQHF. DNA for the CDR3: TGTGCCACCAGCAGAGTGAAGCGTCAGCCCCAGCATTTT.